The T cell receptor beta chain described here comes from a study of CD8 T cells in ankylosing spondylitis. Trimming removed 7 bases at V and 3 bases at J, with 12 bases between. Germline loops: CDR1 LNHNV, CDR2 YYDKDF (reference sequence). CDR3 length equals 14 residues. This clonotype was seen a handful of times. Its antigen is still unknown. Molecular-barcoded quantitative 5'-RACE produced these TCR beta libraries. One entry per CDR3 protein results from TCRdb running MiXCR on the 5' RACE reads. The sample consists of about 540,000 distinct CDR3 sequences, approximately 12% of them appearing once. Study results and caveats: Reportedly, matched ankylosing spondylitis synovial fluid was significantly enriched for disease-linked clones. CD8+ disease-linked clones were present at relatively low frequencies in blood. A TCR beta motif made of about eight highly homologous variants seemed typical of ankylosing spondylitis blood. In synovial fluid and blood from reactive arthritis, some motif variants were previously reported.

The sequenced material came from blood, either unsorted or a sorted T cell fraction (not recorded which). V and J are TRBV15 and TRBJ1-4; D call uncertain. This receptor was identified in a male donor with ankylosing spondylitis. This CDR3 reads CATTPPLANEKLFF. As DNA, the CDR3 is TGTGCCACCACCCCCCCCCTTGCTAATGAAAAACTGTTTTTT.